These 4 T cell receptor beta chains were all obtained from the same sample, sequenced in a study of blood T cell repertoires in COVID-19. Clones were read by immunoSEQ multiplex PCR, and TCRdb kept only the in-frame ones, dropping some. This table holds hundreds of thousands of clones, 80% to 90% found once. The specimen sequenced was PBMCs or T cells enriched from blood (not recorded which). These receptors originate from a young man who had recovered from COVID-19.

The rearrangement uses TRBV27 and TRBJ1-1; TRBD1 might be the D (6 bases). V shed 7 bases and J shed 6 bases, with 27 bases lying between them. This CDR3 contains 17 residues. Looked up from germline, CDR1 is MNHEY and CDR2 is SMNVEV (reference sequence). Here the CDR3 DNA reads TGTGCCAGCATCTCCTGGGGTACACAGGGACCCCAGCCTGAAGCTTTCTTT. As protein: CASISWGTQGPQPEAFF.

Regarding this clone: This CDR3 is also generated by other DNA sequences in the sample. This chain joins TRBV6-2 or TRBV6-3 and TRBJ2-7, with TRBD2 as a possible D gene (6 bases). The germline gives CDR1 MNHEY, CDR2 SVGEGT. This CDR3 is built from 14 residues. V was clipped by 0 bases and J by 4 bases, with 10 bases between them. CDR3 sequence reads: CASSYSTGGYEQYF. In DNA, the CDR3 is TGTGCCAGCAGTTACTCGACCGGGGGATACGAGCAGTACTTC.

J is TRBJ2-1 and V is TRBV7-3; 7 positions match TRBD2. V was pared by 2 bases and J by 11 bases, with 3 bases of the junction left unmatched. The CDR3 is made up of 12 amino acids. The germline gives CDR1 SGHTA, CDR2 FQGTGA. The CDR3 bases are TGTGCCAGCAGCTTAGGCGGGGGACAGCAGTTCTTC. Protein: CASSLGGGQQFF.

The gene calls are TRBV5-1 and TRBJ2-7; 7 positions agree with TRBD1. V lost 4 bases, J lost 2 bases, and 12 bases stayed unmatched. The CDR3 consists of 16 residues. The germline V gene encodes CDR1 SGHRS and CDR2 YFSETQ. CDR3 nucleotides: TGCGCCAGCAGCCCTACTCCGGGACAGACAACCTACGAGCAGTACTTC. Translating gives CASSPTPGQTTYEQYF.